This TCR beta chain was documented in a study of cytomegalovirus exposure and HLA in healthy donors. PCR used 60 Vbeta primers and 13 Jbeta primers. Under the authors' procedure: The authors later counted about 80 million unique TCR beta chains, some 11 million of them shared. The assay was immunoSEQ multiplex PCR, and TCRdb's table has in-frame clones only and misses some. D and trimming come from the DNA, and the V and J calls and clone size come from that table. The repertoire holds roughly 110,000 clones, with 75% as singletons. There are 12 residues in the CDR3. Germline V gene lookup returns CDR1 MNHEY and CDR2 SMNVEV (reference sequence). The ends lost 8 bases at V and 6 bases at J; junction bases unmatched: 6. Whole-study findings and limits: Across donors, sequencing depth was assumed by presence/absence analyses to be roughly uniform.

Points on this clone: No antigen is known for it.

This sequence was found in a man aged 35-49 years in good health and CMV-seronegative. Sequencing was performed on PBMCs. J is TRBJ1-2 and V is TRBV27, with 7 bases identical to TRBD1. The CDR3 nucleotides are TGTGCCAGCCTAGACAGGGTGGATGGCTACACCTTC. Amino acids: CASLDRVDGYTF.